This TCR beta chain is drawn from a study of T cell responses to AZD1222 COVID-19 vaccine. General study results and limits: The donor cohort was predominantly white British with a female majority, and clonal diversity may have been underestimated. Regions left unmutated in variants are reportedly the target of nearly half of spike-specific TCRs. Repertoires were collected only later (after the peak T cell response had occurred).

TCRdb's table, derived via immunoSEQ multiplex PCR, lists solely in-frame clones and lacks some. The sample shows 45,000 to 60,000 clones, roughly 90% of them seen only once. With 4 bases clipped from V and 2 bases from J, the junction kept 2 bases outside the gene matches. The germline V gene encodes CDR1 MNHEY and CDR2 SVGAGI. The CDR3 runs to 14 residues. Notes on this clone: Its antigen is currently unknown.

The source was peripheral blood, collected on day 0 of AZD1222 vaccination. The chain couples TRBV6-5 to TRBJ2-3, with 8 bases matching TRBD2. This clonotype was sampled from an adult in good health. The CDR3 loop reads CASSFSGTTDTQYF. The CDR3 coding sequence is TGTGCCAGCAGTTTTAGCGGGACCACAGATACGCAGTATTTT.